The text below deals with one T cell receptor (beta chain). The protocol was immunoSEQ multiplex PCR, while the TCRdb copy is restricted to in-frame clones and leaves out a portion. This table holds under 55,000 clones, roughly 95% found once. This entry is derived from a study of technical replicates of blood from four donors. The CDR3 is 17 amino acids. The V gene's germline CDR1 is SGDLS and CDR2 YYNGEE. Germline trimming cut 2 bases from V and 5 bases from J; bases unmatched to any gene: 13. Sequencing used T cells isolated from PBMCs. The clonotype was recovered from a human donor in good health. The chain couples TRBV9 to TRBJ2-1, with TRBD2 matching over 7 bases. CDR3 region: CASSVSLAGALNNEQFF. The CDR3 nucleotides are TGTGCCAGCAGCGTTAGCCTGGCGGGAGCCCTTAACAATGAGCAGTTCTTC.